This note documents a single T cell receptor (beta chain) sequence. TCRdb keeps only in-frame clones here, not all; method: immunoSEQ multiplex PCR. The sample carries roughly 1,600,000 clones, 98% recorded once. This sample was included in a study of shared clonotypes between healthy human individuals. This CDR3 has 17 residues. Germline V CDR1 and CDR2: SGHAT, FQNNGV. Germline trimming cut 2 bases from V and 8 bases from J; bases unmatched to any gene: 10. The V gene is TRBV11-2, the J gene TRBJ2-1, with 12 bases that match TRBD2. The source of this sequence is a young man in good health. Sample: naive CD4+ T cells sorted from blood. As for subset: CD45RA+ positively selected. This chain's CDR3 is CASSLRLAGDFFHEQFF. As DNA, the CDR3 is TGTGCCAGCAGCTTAAGACTAGCGGGAGACTTCTTCCATGAGCAGTTCTTC.